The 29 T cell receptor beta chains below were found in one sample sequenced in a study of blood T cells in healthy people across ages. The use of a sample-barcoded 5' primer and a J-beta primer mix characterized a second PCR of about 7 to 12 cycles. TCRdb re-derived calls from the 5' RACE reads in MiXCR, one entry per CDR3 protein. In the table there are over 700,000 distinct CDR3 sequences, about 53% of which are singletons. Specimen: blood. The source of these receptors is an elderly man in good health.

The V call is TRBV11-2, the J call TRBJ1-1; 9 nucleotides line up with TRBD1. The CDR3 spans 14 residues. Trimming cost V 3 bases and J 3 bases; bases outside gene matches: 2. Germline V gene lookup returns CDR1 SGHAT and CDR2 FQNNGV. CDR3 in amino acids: CASSFTGGYTEAFF. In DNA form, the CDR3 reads TGTGCCAGCAGCTTTACAGGGGGCTACACTGAAGCTTTCTTT.

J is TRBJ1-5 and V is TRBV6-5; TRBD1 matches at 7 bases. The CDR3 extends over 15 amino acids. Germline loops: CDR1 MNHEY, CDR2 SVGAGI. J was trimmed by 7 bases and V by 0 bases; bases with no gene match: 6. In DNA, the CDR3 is TGTGCCAGCAGTTACTCGCGAGACAGGGCCCAGCCCCAGCATTTT. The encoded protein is CASSYSRDRAQPQHF.

For the CDR3, the DNA is TGCGCCAGCAGCCTTGGGACTATCTCTGCTCTCTCCTACGAGCAGTACTTC. Its translation is CASSLGTISALSYEQYF. The rearrangement uses TRBV5-1 and TRBJ2-7; 7 positions match TRBD2. This CDR3 has 17 amino acids. Germline CDR1 SGHRS, CDR2 YFSETQ. With V trimmed by 4 bases and J by 0 bases, 13 bases remained unmatched. The whole variable domain, remainder taken from reference TRBV5-1 and TRBJ2-7, is KAGVTQTPRYLIKTRGQQVTLSCSPISGHRSVSWYQQTPGQGLQFLFEYFSETQRNKGNFPGRFSGRQFSNSRSEMNVSTLELGDSALYLCASSLGTISALSYEQYFGPGTRLTVT.

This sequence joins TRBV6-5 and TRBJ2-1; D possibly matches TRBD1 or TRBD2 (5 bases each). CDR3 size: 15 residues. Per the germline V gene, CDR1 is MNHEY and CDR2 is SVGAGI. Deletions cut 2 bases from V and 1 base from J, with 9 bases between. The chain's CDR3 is CASSYKWGSYNEQFF. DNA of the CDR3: TGTGCCAGCAGTTACAAGTGGGGGTCCTACAATGAGCAGTTCTTC.

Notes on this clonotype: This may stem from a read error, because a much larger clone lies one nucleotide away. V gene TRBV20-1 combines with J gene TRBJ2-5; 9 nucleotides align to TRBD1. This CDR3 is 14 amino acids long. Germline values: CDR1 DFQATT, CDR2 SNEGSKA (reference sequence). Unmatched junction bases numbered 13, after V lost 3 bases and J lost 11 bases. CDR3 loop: CSASRGTGNYEQYF. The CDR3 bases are TGCAGTGCTAGTAGGGGGACAGGGAACTATGAGCAGTACTTC.

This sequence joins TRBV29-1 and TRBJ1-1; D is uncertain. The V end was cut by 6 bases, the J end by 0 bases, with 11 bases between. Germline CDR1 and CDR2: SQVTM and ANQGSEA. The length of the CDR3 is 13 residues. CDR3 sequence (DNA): TGCAGCGTGGCCGCGGGGTTGAACACTGAAGCTTTCTTT. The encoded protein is CSVAAGLNTEAFF.

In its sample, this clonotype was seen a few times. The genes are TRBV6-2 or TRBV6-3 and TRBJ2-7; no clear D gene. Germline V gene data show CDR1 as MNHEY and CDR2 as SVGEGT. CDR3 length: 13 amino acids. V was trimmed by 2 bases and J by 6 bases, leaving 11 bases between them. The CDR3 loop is CASSYPDPREQYF. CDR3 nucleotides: TGTGCCAGCAGTTACCCGGACCCCCGCGAGCAGTACTTC.

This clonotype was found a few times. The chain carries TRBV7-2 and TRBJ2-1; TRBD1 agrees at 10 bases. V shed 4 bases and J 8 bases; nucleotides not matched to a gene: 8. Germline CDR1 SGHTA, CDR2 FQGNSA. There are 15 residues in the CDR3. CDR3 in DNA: TGTGCCAGCAGCTCACGACAGGGGGCGGTTGATGAGCAGTTCTTC. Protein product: CASSSRQGAVDEQFF.

The CDR3 region has the DNA TGTGCCATCAGTCCCCTGACAGGGAAGAAAAGTGAGCAGTTCTTC. As protein: CAISPLTGKKSEQFF. The chain employs TRBV10-3 and TRBJ2-1; 7 bases are shared with TRBD1. CDR1 is ENHRY, CDR2 SYGVKD, per germline. J gave up 9 bases and V 5 bases, and 13 bases lay outside the gene matches. The CDR3 extends over 15 amino acids.

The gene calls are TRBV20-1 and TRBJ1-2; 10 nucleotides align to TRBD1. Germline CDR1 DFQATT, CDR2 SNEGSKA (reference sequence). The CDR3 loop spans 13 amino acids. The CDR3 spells CSLRDRGNYGYTF. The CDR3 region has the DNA TGCAGCCTCCGGGACAGGGGCAACTATGGCTACACCTTC.

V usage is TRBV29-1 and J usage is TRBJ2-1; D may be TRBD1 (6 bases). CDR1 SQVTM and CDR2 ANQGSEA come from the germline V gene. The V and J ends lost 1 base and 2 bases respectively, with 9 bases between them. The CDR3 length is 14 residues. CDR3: CSVEGDTTYNEQFF. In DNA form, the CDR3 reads TGCAGCGTTGAAGGGGACACAACCTACAATGAGCAGTTCTTC.

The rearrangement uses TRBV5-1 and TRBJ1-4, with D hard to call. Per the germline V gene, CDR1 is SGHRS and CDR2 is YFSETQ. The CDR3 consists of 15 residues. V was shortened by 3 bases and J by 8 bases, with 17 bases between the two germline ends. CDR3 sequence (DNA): TGCGCCAGCAGCTGGGAAGGCTTCTACGGAGAAAAACTGTTTTTT. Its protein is CASSWEGFYGEKLFF.

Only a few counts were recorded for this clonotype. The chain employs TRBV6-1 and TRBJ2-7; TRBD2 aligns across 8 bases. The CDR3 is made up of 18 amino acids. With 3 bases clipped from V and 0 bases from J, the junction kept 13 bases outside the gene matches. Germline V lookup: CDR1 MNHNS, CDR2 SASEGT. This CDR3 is CASSEWGRLSGTSYEQYF. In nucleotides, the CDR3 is TGTGCCAGCAGTGAGTGGGGGAGGCTTAGCGGGACCTCCTACGAGCAGTACTTC.

The DNA for the CDR3 is TGTGCCAGCAGAGAAGGGGAGAATGAGCAGTTCTTC. Residues: CASREGENEQFF. The chain employs TRBV7-2 and TRBJ2-1; perhaps D is TRBD1 or TRBD2 (5 bases each). V was cut by 6 bases and J by 7 bases, with 10 bases left in between. The CDR3 length is 12 residues. Germline V CDR1 and CDR2: SGHTA, FQGNSA.

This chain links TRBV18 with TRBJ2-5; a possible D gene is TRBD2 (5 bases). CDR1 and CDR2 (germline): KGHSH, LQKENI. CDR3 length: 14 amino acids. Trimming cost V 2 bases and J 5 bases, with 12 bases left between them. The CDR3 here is CASSPAPGGETQYF. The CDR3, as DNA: TGTGCCAGCTCACCAGCCCCCGGAGGCGAGACCCAGTACTTC.

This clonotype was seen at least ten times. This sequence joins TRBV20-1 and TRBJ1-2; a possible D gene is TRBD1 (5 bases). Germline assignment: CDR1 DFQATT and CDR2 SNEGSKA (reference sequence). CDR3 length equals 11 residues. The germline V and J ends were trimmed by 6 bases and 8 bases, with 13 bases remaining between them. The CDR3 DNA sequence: TGCAGTGCGGGCCGACAGCAAGGCTACACCTTC. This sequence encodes CSAGRQQGYTF.

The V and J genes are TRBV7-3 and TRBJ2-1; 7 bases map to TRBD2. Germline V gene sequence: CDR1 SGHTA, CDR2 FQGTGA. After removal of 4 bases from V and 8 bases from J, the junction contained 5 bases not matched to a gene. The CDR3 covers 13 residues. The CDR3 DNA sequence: TGTGCCAGCAGCTATTCTGGGAGGGATGAGCAGTTCTTC. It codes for CASSYSGRDEQFF.

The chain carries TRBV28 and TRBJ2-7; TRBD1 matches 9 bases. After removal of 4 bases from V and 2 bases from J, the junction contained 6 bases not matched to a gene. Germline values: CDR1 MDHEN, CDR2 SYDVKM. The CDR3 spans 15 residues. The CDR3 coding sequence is TGTGCCAGCAGTTCCCCGGGACAGGGACCCTACGAGCAGTACTTC. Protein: CASSSPGQGPYEQYF.

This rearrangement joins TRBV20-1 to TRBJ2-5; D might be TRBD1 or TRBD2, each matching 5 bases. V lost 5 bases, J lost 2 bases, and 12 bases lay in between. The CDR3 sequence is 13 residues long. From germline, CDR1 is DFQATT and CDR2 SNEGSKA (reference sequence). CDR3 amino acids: CSALRDGQETQYF. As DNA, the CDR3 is TGCAGTGCTCTTCGGGACGGTCAAGAGACCCAGTACTTC.

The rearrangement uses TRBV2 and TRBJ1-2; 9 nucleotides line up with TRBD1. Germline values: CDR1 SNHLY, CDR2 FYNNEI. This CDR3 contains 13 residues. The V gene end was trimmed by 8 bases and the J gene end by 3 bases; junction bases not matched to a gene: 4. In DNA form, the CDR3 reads TGTGCCAGCGTAGGGACAGGGCACTATGGCTACACCTTC. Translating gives CASVGTGHYGYTF. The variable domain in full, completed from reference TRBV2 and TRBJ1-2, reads EPEVTQTPSHQVTQMGQEVILRCVPISNHLYFYWYRQILGQKVEFLVSFYNNEISEKSEIFDDQFSVERPDGSNFTLKIRSTKLEDSAMYFCASVGTGHYGYTFGSGTRLTVV.

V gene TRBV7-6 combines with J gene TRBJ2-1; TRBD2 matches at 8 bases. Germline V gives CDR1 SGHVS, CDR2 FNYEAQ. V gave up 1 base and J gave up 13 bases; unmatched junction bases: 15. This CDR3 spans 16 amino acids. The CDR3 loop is CASSLDPGTSWETQFF. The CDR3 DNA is TGTGCCAGCAGCTTAGACCCCGGGACTAGTTGGGAGACCCAGTTCTTC.

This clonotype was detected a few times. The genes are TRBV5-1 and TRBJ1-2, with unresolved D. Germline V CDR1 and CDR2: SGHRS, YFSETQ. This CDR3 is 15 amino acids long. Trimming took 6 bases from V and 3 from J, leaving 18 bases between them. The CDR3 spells CASKSVGWTYYGYTF. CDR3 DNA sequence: TGCGCCAGCAAGTCGGTGGGATGGACTTACTATGGCTACACCTTC. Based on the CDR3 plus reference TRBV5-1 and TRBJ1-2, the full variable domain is KAGVTQTPRYLIKTRGQQVTLSCSPISGHRSVSWYQQTPGQGLQFLFEYFSETQRNKGNFPGRFSGRQFSNSRSEMNVSTLELGDSALYLCASKSVGWTYYGYTFGSGTRLTVV.

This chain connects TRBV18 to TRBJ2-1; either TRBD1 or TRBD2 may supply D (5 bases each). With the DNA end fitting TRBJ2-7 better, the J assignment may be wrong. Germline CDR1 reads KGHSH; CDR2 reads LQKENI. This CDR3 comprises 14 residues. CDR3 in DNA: TGTGCCAGCTCACCGGGACGGGTAAACTACGAGCAGTACTTC. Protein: CASSPGRVNYEQYF.

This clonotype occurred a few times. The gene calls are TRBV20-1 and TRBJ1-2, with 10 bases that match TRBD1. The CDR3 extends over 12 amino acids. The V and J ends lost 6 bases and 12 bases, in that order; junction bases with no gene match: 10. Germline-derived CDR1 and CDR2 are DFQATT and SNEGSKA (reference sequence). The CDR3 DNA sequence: TGCAGTGCCCCCGGGACAGGGGATCAGGACACCTTC. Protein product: CSAPGTGDQDTF.

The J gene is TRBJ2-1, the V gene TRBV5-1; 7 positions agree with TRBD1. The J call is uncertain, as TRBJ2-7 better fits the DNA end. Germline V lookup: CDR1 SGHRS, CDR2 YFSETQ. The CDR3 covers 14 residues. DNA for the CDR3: TGCGCCAGCAGCAGGGACAGTACCTACAATGAGCAGTACTTC. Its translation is CASSRDSTYNEQYF.

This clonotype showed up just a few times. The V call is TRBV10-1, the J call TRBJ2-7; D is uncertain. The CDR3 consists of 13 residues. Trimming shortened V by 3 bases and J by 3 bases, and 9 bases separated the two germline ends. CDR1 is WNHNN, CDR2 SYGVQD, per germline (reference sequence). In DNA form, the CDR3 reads TGCGCCAGCAGTGAACGTGGGATCTACGAGCAGTACTTC. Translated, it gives CASSERGIYEQYF.

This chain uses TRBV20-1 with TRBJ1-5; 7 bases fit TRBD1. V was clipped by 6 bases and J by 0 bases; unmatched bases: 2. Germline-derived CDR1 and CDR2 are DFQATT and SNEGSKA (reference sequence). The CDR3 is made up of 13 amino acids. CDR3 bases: TGCAGTGCGGGGACAGATAGCAATCAGCCCCAGCATTTT. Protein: CSAGTDSNQPQHF.

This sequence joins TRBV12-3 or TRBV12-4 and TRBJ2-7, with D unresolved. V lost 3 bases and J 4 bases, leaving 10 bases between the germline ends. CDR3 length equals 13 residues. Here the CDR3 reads CASSLLDGYEQYF. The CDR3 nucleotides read TGTGCCAGCAGTTTGTTGGACGGTTACGAGCAGTACTTC.

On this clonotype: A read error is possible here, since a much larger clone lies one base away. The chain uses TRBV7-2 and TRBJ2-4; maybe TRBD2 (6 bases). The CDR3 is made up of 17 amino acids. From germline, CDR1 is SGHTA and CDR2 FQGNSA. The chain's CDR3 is CASSLGTGTGVGNTQYF. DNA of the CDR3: TGTGCCAGCAGCTTAGGGACCGGGACTGGGGTCGGAAACACTCAGTACTTC.